This T cell receptor beta chain was observed in a study of Ad26.COV2.S vaccination and SARS-CoV-2 variants. Germline CDR1 and CDR2: KGHDR and SFDVKD. V was clipped by 0 bases and J by 7 bases; unmatched bases: 1. The CDR3 runs 14 residues. TCRdb keeps only in-frame clones here, not all; method: immunoSEQ multiplex PCR. Counted here are some 420,000 clones, around nine tenths occurring once; the ten biggest clones make up 3.6%. Documented treatment: around 19 received Ad26.COV2.S at low or high dose, single or two shots; roughly five received placebo; per-sample allocation not given. Samples analyzed were those drawn on day 63 after the first vaccine or placebo injection.

The sequence was collected from a person between 18 and 65 years old who received the Ad26.COV2.S COVID-19 vaccine or a placebo. The V and J genes are TRBV24-1 and TRBJ2-3, with TRBD1 matching over 9 bases. This material consisted of peripheral blood, taken in a trial of Ad26.COV2.S vaccine versus placebo. The CDR3 region has the DNA TGTGCCACCAGTGATTTGCACAGGGGGCATACGCAGTATTTT. Translating it yields CATSDLHRGHTQYF.